The next 24 T cell receptor beta chains were all read from a single sample in a study of shared clonotypes between healthy human individuals. Data came from immunoSEQ multiplex PCR; TCRdb stores just in-frame clones and leaves some out. The table shows about 2.3 million clones, with 85% to 95% occurring only once. The specimen was naive CD4+ T cells from PBMCs. Sample subset: CD45RA+ positively selected. The receptors derive from a man between 18 and 29 years old in good health. Some clones in this sample may be carry-over from other donors' samples.

The V call is TRBV27, the J call TRBJ2-5, with D maybe TRBD2 (6 bases). Trimming cost V 3 bases and J 0 bases, with 11 bases left between them. The CDR3 extends over 15 amino acids. Germline V lookup: CDR1 MNHEY, CDR2 SMNVEV (reference sequence). The DNA of the CDR3 is TGTGCCAGCAGTTTCGGGGGAGCGTACCAAGAGACCCAGTACTTC. It encodes CASSFGGAYQETQYF.

The rearrangement links TRBV5-5 to TRBJ1-5; D perhaps matches TRBD1 (6 bases). Germline V gives CDR1 SGHKS, CDR2 YYEKEE (reference sequence). There are 15 residues in the CDR3. The V gene lost 4 bases and the J gene lost 6 bases, with 17 bases spanning the gap. The CDR3 region has the DNA TGTGCCAGCAGCCCTTGGGCAGGGGATGCTCAGCCCCAGCATTTT. Its protein is CASSPWAGDAQPQHF.

Remarks on this clone: The sample holds other DNA sequences that translate to the same CDR3. The rearrangement uses TRBV28 and TRBJ2-3, with D unclear. This CDR3 is 12 amino acids long. Per germline, CDR1 MDHEN and CDR2 SYDVKM. V lost 4 bases and J 2 bases, leaving 4 bases between the germline ends. The CDR3, as DNA: TGTGCCAGCAGTTCCATCACAGATACGCAGTATTTT. Translated, it gives CASSSITDTQYF.

The V call is TRBV15, the J call TRBJ2-7, with TRBD1 matching over 8 bases. The junction had 6 bases not matched to a gene; V was cut back by 0 bases and J by 5 bases. Looked up from germline, CDR1 is LNHNV and CDR2 is YYDKDF (reference sequence). The CDR3 runs to 15 residues. The DNA for the CDR3 is TGTGCCACCAGCAGAGATCTAGGACAGGGCCACGAGCAGTACTTC. Amino acids: CATSRDLGQGHEQYF.

As concerns this clone: The conserved final phenylalanine or tryptophan is absent from the CDR3, which likely points to a read error. The limits of the CDR3 on the DNA are not certain, so only TCRdb's listed CDR3 is given. This chain connects TRBV4-1 to TRBJ1-3. The CDR3 is 13 amino acids in total, end residues counted. Germline lookup yields CDR1 MGHRA and CDR2 YSYEKL. CDR3 loop: CASSQDRWGVSFI.

This rearrangement joins TRBV7-8 to TRBJ2-2; 9 positions match TRBD2. The V segment lost 4 bases and the J segment 6 bases; nucleotides outside the gene matches: 21. The CDR3 sequence is 20 residues long. CDR1 is SGHVS and CDR2 is FQNEAQ in the germline V gene. The chain's CDR3 is CASSSRRDIAGEGRAGELFF. The DNA for the CDR3 is TGTGCCAGCAGCTCCCGGAGGGATATAGCGGGAGAGGGTCGCGCCGGGGAGCTGTTTTTT.

V gene TRBV28 combines with J gene TRBJ2-1, with D unclear. The CDR3 runs to 12 residues. Trimming shortened V by 7 bases and J by 4 bases, and 8 bases separated the two germline ends. Germline CDR1 MDHEN, CDR2 SYDVKM. CDR3 region: CASKGGYNEQFF. The CDR3 nucleotides are TGTGCCAGCAAAGGCGGTTACAATGAGCAGTTCTTC.

The rearrangement joins TRBV6-5 to TRBJ1-2, with D possibly TRBD1 on 6 matching bases. V dropped 4 bases and J dropped 8 bases, with 11 bases sitting between them. CDR3 length: 12 residues. Germline CDR1 is MNHEY and CDR2 is SVGAGI. The CDR3 loop is CASSSGARGYTF. In DNA form, the CDR3 reads TGTGCCAGCAGTTCGGGGGCGCGGGGCTACACCTTC.

The chain combines TRBV19 with TRBJ2-1, with a possible D match to TRBD2 (7 bases). Germline V gives CDR1 LNHDA, CDR2 SQIVND (reference sequence). The CDR3 contains 15 residues. V was pared by 4 bases and J by 2 bases, with 12 bases between. This CDR3 reads CASSKGGRAYNEQFF. DNA of the CDR3: TGTGCCAGTAGTAAGGGGGGGAGGGCCTACAATGAGCAGTTCTTC.

The genes are TRBV19 and TRBJ2-1; D is perhaps TRBD2 (6 bases). This CDR3 has 16 residues. V lost 1 base and J 4 bases, leaving 14 bases between the germline ends. Germline lookup yields CDR1 LNHDA and CDR2 SQIVND (reference sequence). As DNA, the CDR3 is TGTGCCAGTAGTATAGGCTTGGGGGAGGCGTACAATGAGCAGTTCTTC. Its translation: CASSIGLGEAYNEQFF.

The V call is TRBV30, the J call TRBJ1-4; D is possibly TRBD1 (6 bases). V shed 0 bases and J shed 3 bases, with 20 bases lying between them. The CDR3 has 18 amino acids. CDR1 GTSNPN and CDR2 SVGIG come from the germline V gene (reference sequence). For the CDR3, the DNA is TGTGCCTGGAGTGTAAGACCAACAAGGGGGGCGGCTAATGAAAAACTGTTTTTT. Translated, it gives CAWSVRPTRGAANEKLFF.

The V call is TRBV10-3, the J call TRBJ1-1; the match to TRBD1 covers 7 bases. In germline, CDR1 is ENHRY, CDR2 SYGVKD. The CDR3 has 13 amino acids. V gave up 10 bases and J gave up 0 bases; unmatched junction bases: 5. The CDR3 reads CASQGTVNTEAFF. CDR3 DNA sequence: TGTGCCAGCCAAGGGACAGTGAACACTGAAGCTTTCTTT.

The rearrangement joins TRBV19 to TRBJ1-5; a weak D match, TRBD1 (6 bases). V gave up 7 bases and J gave up 4 bases, with 23 bases separating them. This CDR3 is 17 amino acids long. Germline V gives CDR1 LNHDA, CDR2 SQIVND (reference sequence). The CDR3 is CASILRDGRGGNQPQHF. CDR3 in DNA: TGTGCCAGTATTCTTCGAGACGGGAGGGGGGGAAATCAGCCCCAGCATTTT.

V gene TRBV9 combines with J gene TRBJ2-3; TRBD2 agrees at 15 bases. V dropped 2 bases and J dropped 5; count of bases not matched to a gene: 9. The CDR3 is made up of 18 amino acids. From germline, CDR1 is SGDLS and CDR2 YYNGEE. The CDR3 sequence is CASSVRGLAGGLGDTQYF. The CDR3 region has the DNA TGTGCCAGCAGCGTGAGGGGACTAGCGGGAGGCCTGGGAGATACGCAGTATTTT.

The chain is built from TRBV5-4 and TRBJ2-7; 14 positions agree with TRBD2. CDR3 length: 15 residues. V was clipped by 6 bases and J by 3 bases; unmatched bases: 5. The germline V gene has CDR1 SGHNT and CDR2 YYREEE (reference sequence). The DNA for the CDR3 is TGTGCCAGCACCCCTGGGACTAGCGGGAGCTACGAGCAGTACTTC. It is translated as CASTPGTSGSYEQYF.

Comment on this clone: Within the sample, other DNA sequences also encode this same CDR3. V usage is TRBV28 and J usage is TRBJ1-3; D might be TRBD1 (5 bases). CDR1 is MDHEN, CDR2 SYDVKM, per germline. V lost 5 bases and J 4 bases, leaving 12 bases between the germline ends. The CDR3 consists of 14 residues. CDR3 sequence: CASSPPGPGNTIYF. CDR3 nucleotide sequence: TGTGCCAGCAGTCCCCCGGGGCCCGGAAACACCATATATTTT.

Comments on this clone: Other DNA sequences in the same sample also yield this CDR3. This CDR3 reads CASSPGPGNTEAFF. DNA of the CDR3: TGTGCCAGCAGCCCCGGACCGGGGAACACTGAAGCTTTCTTT. This chain joins TRBV7-3 and TRBJ1-1, with no clear D. Germline assignment: CDR1 SGHTA and CDR2 FQGTGA. There are 14 residues in the CDR3. V was trimmed by 5 bases and J by 1 base, leaving 11 bases between them.

This chain uses TRBV28 with TRBJ1-2, with D perhaps TRBD1 (5 bases). The CDR3 runs to 13 residues. With 9 bases removed from V and 8 bases from J, the gap between germline ends came to 19 bases. Germline CDR1 and CDR2: MDHEN and SYDVKM. Here the CDR3 reads CASVTAGSTGYTF. The CDR3 DNA sequence: TGTGCCAGTGTAACCGCAGGGAGTACAGGCTACACCTTC.

This sequence joins TRBV5-8 and TRBJ2-7, with D unclear. Germline V gives CDR1 SGHTS, CDR2 YDEGEE. The CDR3 has 13 residues. The germline V and J ends were trimmed by 3 bases and 0 bases, with 7 bases remaining between them. CDR3 region: CASSSRISYEQYF. The CDR3 region has the DNA TGTGCCAGCAGCTCCCGAATCTCCTACGAGCAGTACTTC.

This clone was picked up one time. CDR3 nucleotides: TGTGCCAGCAGTTTAAGGAATTTAAATCAGCCCCAGCATTTT. It encodes CASSLRNLNQPQHF. This rearrangement joins TRBV27 to TRBJ1-5; D unresolved. With 2 bases removed from V and 4 bases from J, the gap between germline ends came to 9 bases. Germline V gene lookup returns CDR1 MNHEY and CDR2 SMNVEV (reference sequence). The CDR3 loop spans 14 amino acids.

The chain combines TRBV28 with TRBJ2-6; D is uncertain. The CDR3 loop spans 13 amino acids. Germline CDR1 MDHEN, CDR2 SYDVKM. Deletions cut 6 bases from V and 3 bases from J, with 6 bases between. CDR3 loop: CASSQHGANVLTF. For the CDR3, the DNA is TGTGCCAGCAGCCAGCATGGGGCCAACGTCCTGACTTTC.

As DNA, the CDR3 is TGTGCCAGCAGTTACGGGGTGGGGTACGGGATCGGGGAGCTGTTTTTT. Protein sequence: CASSYGVGYGIGELFF. The chain links TRBV6-6 to TRBJ2-2, with TRBD2 as a possible D gene (5 bases). The CDR3 contains 16 residues. With 2 bases removed from V and 7 bases from J, the gap between germline ends came to 17 bases. CDR1 MNHNY and CDR2 SVGAGI come from the germline V gene (reference sequence).

The chain couples TRBV7-8 to TRBJ1-5; a possible D gene is TRBD1 (6 bases). The CDR3 covers 16 residues. V lost 2 bases to trimming and J lost 0 bases, with 11 bases between them. Germline-derived CDR1 and CDR2 are SGHVS and FQNEAQ. CDR3 amino acids: CASSLSIGGSNQPQHF. In DNA form, the CDR3 reads TGTGCCAGCAGCTTATCTATAGGGGGTAGCAATCAGCCCCAGCATTTT.

V gene TRBV28 combines with J gene TRBJ1-2, with 9 nucleotides matching TRBD1. From germline, CDR1 is MDHEN and CDR2 SYDVKM. This CDR3 spans 14 amino acids. The V and J ends lost 5 bases and 8 bases, in that order; junction bases with no gene match: 9. CDR3: CASSPGTGPGGYTF. The CDR3 bases are TGTGCCAGCAGTCCCGGGACAGGGCCGGGAGGCTACACCTTC.